The 22 T cell receptor beta chains reported below all come from one sample, sequenced in a study of cytomegalovirus exposure and HLA in healthy donors. Use of 60 Vbeta and 13 Jbeta primers characterized the PCR. Some clones are missing from TCRdb's copy, which holds only in-frame ones; the method was immunoSEQ multiplex PCR. The sample has about 150,000 clones; under 75% are singletons. The sequenced sample was PBMCs. Every receptor here comes from a woman in her fifties or sixties in good health and CMV-seropositive.

The chain uses TRBV4-3 and TRBJ2-5, with 8 bases lining up with TRBD2. The CDR3 consists of 17 residues. Germline CDR1 is LGHNA and CDR2 is YSLEER. V was pared by 0 bases and J by 2 bases, with 8 bases of the junction left unmatched. The DNA of the CDR3 is TGCGCCAGCAGCCAAGATCCGGGGGGGGCGGGACAAGAGACCCAGTACTTC. Translated: CASSQDPGGAGQETQYF.

This chain uses TRBV7-9 with TRBJ2-3, with 10 positions matching TRBD2. The germline CDR1 and CDR2 sequences are SEHNR and FQNEAQ (reference sequence). The CDR3 has 14 residues. J was trimmed by 3 bases and V by 6 bases; bases with no gene match: 3. The CDR3 DNA reads as TGTGCCAGCAGTCCTAGCGGGAGAACAGATACGCAGTATTTT. Amino acids: CASSPSGRTDTQYF.

The chain is built from TRBV4-3 and TRBJ1-4; 7 bases agree with TRBD1. The CDR3 runs 16 residues. Germline CDR1 reads LGHNA; CDR2 reads YSLEER. V gave up 1 base and J gave up 2 bases; unmatched junction bases: 4. CDR3 loop: CASSQVRGQTNEKLFF. In DNA form, the CDR3 reads TGCGCCAGCAGCCAAGTGAGGGGACAGACTAATGAAAAACTGTTTTTT.

The chain has TRBV29-1 and TRBJ2-1; TRBD2 matches 9 bases. Germline CDR1 and CDR2: SQVTM and ANQGSEA. The CDR3 covers 16 residues. The trim removed 3 bases at V and 4 bases at J, leaving 10 bases unmatched. The CDR3 sequence: CSVETRASGIYNEQFF. The CDR3 DNA reads TGCAGCGTTGAGACCCGGGCTAGCGGGATTTACAATGAGCAGTTCTTC.

J is TRBJ2-5 and V is TRBV30, with 11 bases that match TRBD2. This CDR3 spans 14 amino acids. Looked up from germline, CDR1 is GTSNPN and CDR2 is SVGIG (reference sequence). The trim removed 2 bases at V and 5 bases at J, leaving 4 bases unmatched. The CDR3 loop reads CAWSPLAGGETQYF. CDR3 DNA: TGTGCCTGGAGTCCCCTAGCGGGAGGCGAGACCCAGTACTTC. Full variable domain (remainder filled in from reference TRBV30 and TRBJ2-5): SQTIHQWPATLVQPVGSPLSLECTVEGTSNPNLYWYRQAAGRGLQLLFYSVGIGQISSEVPQNLSASRPQDRQFILSSKKLLLSDSGFYLCAWSPLAGGETQYFGPGTRLLVL.

The rearrangement links TRBV7-3 to TRBJ2-3; D may be TRBD2 (7 bases). The germline V gene has CDR1 SGHTA and CDR2 FQGTGA. The V gene lost 8 bases and the J gene lost 6 bases, with 12 bases spanning the gap. This CDR3 spans 12 amino acids. CDR3 nucleotide sequence: TGTGCCAGCGGGGGCGGGAGCGATACGCAGTATTTT. Amino acid sequence: CASGGGSDTQYF. Together with reference TRBV7-3 and TRBJ2-3, the CDR3 gives the full variable domain: GAGVSQTPSNKVTEKGKYVELRCDPISGHTALYWYRQSLGQGPEFLIYFQGTGAADDSGLPNDRFFAVRPEGSVSTLKIQRTERGDSAVYLCASGGGSDTQYFGPGTRLTVL.

The rearrangement links TRBV5-4 to TRBJ2-7; tentative D call: TRBD2 (5 bases). The V end was cut by 4 bases, the J end by 0 bases, with 17 bases between. Germline V lookup: CDR1 SGHNT, CDR2 YYREEE (reference sequence). The CDR3 contains 16 residues. For the CDR3, the DNA is TGTGCCAGCAGCGTGGACTTGCAGGCAAGCTCCTACGAGCAGTACTTC. Translated: CASSVDLQASSYEQYF.

The chain employs TRBV10-1 and TRBJ2-5; tentatively, D is TRBD1 (6 bases). V was cut by 7 bases and J by 2 bases, with 17 bases left in between. CDR1 and CDR2 from the germline V gene are WNHNN and SYGVQD (reference sequence). The CDR3 totals 15 residues. The DNA of the CDR3 is TGCGCCAGCAACCACGTCGGGACACCTCAAGAGACCCAGTACTTC. Amino acid sequence: CASNHVGTPQETQYF.

V is TRBV4-3 and J is TRBJ2-2; 9 nucleotides match TRBD1. CDR3 length: 18 residues. Germline values: CDR1 LGHNA, CDR2 YSLEER. After removal of 0 bases from V and 5 bases from J, the junction contained 10 bases not matched to a gene. CDR3: CASSQDGIQGARTGELFF. The CDR3 nucleotides read TGCGCCAGCAGCCAAGATGGTATACAGGGGGCGCGGACCGGGGAGCTGTTTTTT.

This rearrangement joins TRBV29-1 to TRBJ2-3; D gene ambiguous. Germline-derived CDR1 and CDR2 are SQVTM and ANQGSEA. The CDR3 loop spans 14 amino acids. The ends were cut back, 3 bases at V and 0 bases at J, with 10 bases in the middle. CDR3 coding DNA: TGCAGCGTTGAGGCAGAATATAGCACAGATACGCAGTATTTT. Its translation is CSVEAEYSTDTQYF.

The CDR3 loop reads CASSYSWGGETQYF. CDR3 DNA sequence: TGTGCCAGCAGTTACTCGTGGGGGGGAGAGACCCAGTACTTC. The chain carries TRBV6-5 and TRBJ2-5, with 7 bases matching TRBD2. Germline CDR1 and CDR2: MNHEY and SVGAGI. The CDR3 is made up of 14 amino acids. With V trimmed by 0 bases and J by 4 bases, 2 bases remained unmatched.

The CDR3 region has the DNA TGTGCCAGCAGTTTAGGAGGGGTCAGGACTGAAGCTTTCTTT. It translates to CASSLGGVRTEAFF. V and J are TRBV28 and TRBJ1-1, with D maybe TRBD1 (5 bases). V was shortened by 2 bases and J by 5 bases, with 12 bases between the two germline ends. Looked up from germline, CDR1 is MDHEN and CDR2 is SYDVKM. This CDR3 comprises 14 residues.

This sequence joins TRBV28 and TRBJ2-7, with 13 bases that match TRBD2. The CDR3 loop spans 16 amino acids. V shed 1 base, J shed 7 bases, and the junction held 7 bases outside the gene matches. Germline V gene data show CDR1 as MDHEN and CDR2 as SYDVKM. DNA for the CDR3: TGTGCCAGCAGTTTATTAGGACTAGCGGGGGCCCTAGAGCAGTACTTC. This translates into CASSLLGLAGALEQYF.

This chain uses TRBV7-9 with TRBJ2-3; no reliable D call. Per germline, CDR1 SEHNR and CDR2 FQNEAQ (reference sequence). Deletions cut 2 bases from V and 4 bases from J, with 7 bases between. This CDR3 is built from 13 residues. The DNA for the CDR3 is TGTGCCAGCAGCTTAAGACTTTCAGATACGCAGTATTTT. This gives the protein CASSLRLSDTQYF. The complete variable domain, with remaining parts taken from reference TRBV7-9 and TRBJ2-3, reads DTGVSQNPRHKITKRGQNVTFRCDPISEHNRLYWYRQTLGQGPEFLTYFQNEAQLEKSRLLSDRFSAERPKGSFSTLEIQRTEQGDSAMYLCASSLRLSDTQYFGPGTRLTVL.

This chain links TRBV18 with TRBJ2-1; 8 bases align to TRBD1. The CDR3 has 14 residues. CDR1 and CDR2 from the germline V gene are KGHSH and LQKENI. Trimming took 3 bases from V and 3 from J; bases not matched to a gene: 1. The CDR3 reads CASSPTGGYNEQFF. CDR3 in DNA: TGTGCCAGCTCACCTACAGGGGGCTACAATGAGCAGTTCTTC.

This clone was seen a handful of times. The chain uses TRBV7-8 and TRBJ2-3, with D tentatively TRBD1 (6 bases). CDR1 is SGHVS and CDR2 is FQNEAQ in the germline V gene. The CDR3 loop spans 15 amino acids. V shed 4 bases and J shed 0 bases, with 11 bases lying between them. In DNA form, the CDR3 reads TGTGCCAGCAGCTCCTCGACAGGCAGCACAGATACGCAGTATTTT. Its protein is CASSSSTGSTDTQYF. The whole variable domain, remainder taken from reference TRBV7-8 and TRBJ2-3, is GAGVSQSPRYKVAKRGQDVALRCDPISGHVSLFWYQQALGQGPEFLTYFQNEAQLDKSGLPSDRFFAERPEGSVSTLKIQRTQQEDSAVYLCASSSSTGSTDTQYFGPGTRLTVL.

The rearrangement links TRBV2 to TRBJ1-5; D gene ambiguous. Per germline, CDR1 SNHLY and CDR2 FYNNEI. V lost 7 bases and J 6 bases, leaving 16 bases between the germline ends. This CDR3 has 14 amino acids. As DNA, the CDR3 is TGTGCCAGCACTTTCGCTGAGGGCTCTCAGCCCCAGCATTTT. Residues: CASTFAEGSQPQHF.

The V gene is TRBV18, the J gene TRBJ2-7; D might be TRBD2 (6 bases). This CDR3 is 13 amino acids long. V was shortened by 5 bases and J by 5 bases, with 13 bases between the two germline ends. Germline V gives CDR1 KGHSH, CDR2 LQKENI. The CDR3 spells CASSKGGNDEQYF. CDR3 in DNA: TGTGCCAGCTCAAAAGGAGGGAACGACGAGCAGTACTTC.

The rearrangement links TRBV15 to TRBJ2-7; 8 bases match TRBD2. CDR1 is LNHNV and CDR2 is YYDKDF in the germline V gene (reference sequence). J gave up 6 bases and V 3 bases, and 10 bases lay outside the gene matches. This CDR3 comprises 15 residues. Here the CDR3 reads CATSRYVAGKTEQYF. The CDR3 DNA reads TGTGCCACCAGCAGGTACGTAGCGGGGAAAACCGAGCAGTACTTC.

This chain uses TRBV5-6 with TRBJ2-5; D is possibly TRBD2 (7 bases). CDR1 and CDR2 (germline): SGHDT, YYEEEE. The CDR3 has 13 residues. The CDR3 here is CGTSGGAGETQYF. The CDR3 DNA reads TGTGGCACGTCGGGGGGCGCGGGCGAGACCCAGTACTTC.

The chain has TRBV7-2 and TRBJ2-5; weak D call: TRBD1 (5 bases). Per germline, CDR1 SGHTA and CDR2 FQGNSA. The V end lost 5 bases, the J end lost 2 bases, and 9 bases lay between the germline ends. This CDR3 is built from 13 residues. In nucleotides, the CDR3 is TGTGCCAGCAGCCCTCGGACACAAGAGACCCAGTACTTC. Amino acids: CASSPRTQETQYF.

The J gene is TRBJ2-1, the V gene TRBV7-3, with D tentatively TRBD2 (6 bases). Trimming removed 2 bases from V and 5 bases from J, with 16 bases in between. The V gene's germline CDR1 is SGHTA and CDR2 FQGTGA. The CDR3 spans 16 residues. The CDR3 DNA follows: TGTGCCAGCAGCTTAGGGGGGACCCTAATGAACAATGAGCAGTTCTTC. Amino acid sequence: CASSLGGTLMNNEQFF. Looking up the rest from reference TRBV7-3 and TRBJ2-1 gives the full variable domain: GAGVSQTPSNKVTEKGKYVELRCDPISGHTALYWYRQSLGQGPEFLIYFQGTGAADDSGLPNDRFFAVRPEGSVSTLKIQRTERGDSAVYLCASSLGGTLMNNEQFFGPGTRLTVL.